The following is a T cell receptor beta chain sequence with its context. Among the donors, all were Caucasian adults who lived in Nashville, Tennessee. The sample is drawn from a study of shared clonotypes between healthy human individuals. Genomic DNA from each subset was divided evenly over several immunoSEQ plates. Replicate PCRs for unsorted PBMC used roughly 0.3 ug DNA (around 30,000 T cell genomes). Libraries were prepared by immunoSEQ multiplex PCR; TCRdb keeps only in-frame clonotypes and omits some of them. The top ten clones hold approximately 11% of a sample with more than 400,000 clones, roughly 80% of them seen once. Germline V gene data show CDR1 as GTSNPN and CDR2 as SVGIG (reference sequence). This CDR3 comprises 11 residues. Deletions cut 5 bases from V and 4 bases from J, with 7 bases between.

Sequenced: PBMCs. This TCR was recovered from a woman aged 40-49 years in good health. Some clones in this sample may be carry-over from other donors' samples. V gene TRBV30 combines with J gene TRBJ2-3; D call uncertain. CDR3 nucleotide sequence: TGTGCCTGGGGGGTCTCAGATACGCAGTATTTT. It specifies CAWGVSDTQYF. Variable domain in full (rest from reference TRBV30 and TRBJ2-3): SQTIHQWPATLVQPVGSPLSLECTVEGTSNPNLYWYRQAAGRGLQLLFYSVGIGQISSEVPQNLSASRPQDRQFILSSKKLLLSDSGFYLCAWGVSDTQYFGPGTRLTVL.